Here is one T cell receptor (beta chain) with its context. Its antigen is not identified. With a J-beta primer mix and a sample-barcoded 5' primer, a second PCR ran about 6 to 11 cycles. All samples yielded 2.5 million or more CDR3-containing paired-end reads. Each CDR3 protein is one row after TCRdb ran MiXCR on the 5' RACE reads. The repertoire includes approximately 800,000 distinct CDR3 sequences, 53% of them detected once, and roughly two fifths sits in the top ten. V dropped 0 bases and J dropped 3 bases, with 15 bases sitting between them. The germline V gene has CDR1 SGHRS and CDR2 YFSETQ. The CDR3 length is 16 residues. This entry comes from a study of blood T cells in healthy people across ages. Study-wide results and caveats: Significant beta diversity loss was already apparent by age about 42, declining roughly linearly.

Each of the donors had roughly 10 milliliters of peripheral blood drawn into EDTA-treated Vacutainer tubes. Source material: blood. This sequence was found in an elderly man in good health. The chain recombines TRBV5-1 with TRBJ1-2, with D possibly being TRBD1 (5 bases). In DNA form, the CDR3 reads TGCGCCAGCAGCTTGGGGTATAGGTGGGGCGACTATGGCTACACCTTC. Protein sequence: CASSLGYRWGDYGYTF. The variable domain in full, completed from reference TRBV5-1 and TRBJ1-2, reads KAGVTQTPRYLIKTRGQQVTLSCSPISGHRSVSWYQQTPGQGLQFLFEYFSETQRNKGNFPGRFSGRQFSNSRSEMNVSTLELGDSALYLCASSLGYRWGDYGYTFGSGTRLTVV.